The 27 T cell receptor beta chains below all came from one sample that was sequenced in a study of blood T cell repertoires in COVID-19. Repertoires were generated with immunoSEQ multiplex PCR, while TCRdb's copy carries only in-frame clones and drops some. The sample yields 250,000 to 300,000 clones, 86% seen once. The sample was peripheral blood. These receptors were taken from a woman aged 25 to 39 with active or convalescent COVID-19.

The CDR3: CASWAGRGGDTQYF. The CDR3 nucleotides are TGTGCCAGCTGGGCGGGACGGGGGGGAGATACGCAGTATTTT. The chain couples TRBV6-5 to TRBJ2-3; 8 bases line up with TRBD2. This CDR3 is built from 14 residues. CDR1 and CDR2 from the germline V gene are MNHEY and SVGAGI. Trimming took 8 bases from V and 5 from J; bases not matched to a gene: 9.

V usage is TRBV12-3 or TRBV12-4 and J usage is TRBJ1-5; D remains unclear. CDR3 length: 13 amino acids. Trimming took 5 bases from V and 6 from J, leaving 11 bases between them. The CDR3 coding sequence is TGTGCCAGCAGTGCCGGGTTGGGTCAGCCCCAGCATTTT. Translated, it gives CASSAGLGQPQHF.

The chain links TRBV7-9 to TRBJ2-7, with 8 bases identical to TRBD1. V lost 4 bases and J lost 7; bases outside the gene matches: 18. The CDR3 covers 17 residues. Looked up from germline, CDR1 is SEHNR and CDR2 is FQNEAQ (reference sequence). CDR3 protein: CASSSSPLPGGAKEQYF. The CDR3 DNA reads TGTGCCAGCAGCTCTTCCCCCTTGCCAGGGGGCGCGAAGGAGCAGTACTTC.

This chain uses TRBV6-1 with TRBJ2-1, with D possibly being TRBD1 (6 bases). Trimming cost V 3 bases and J 3 bases, with 18 bases left between them. Germline V gene sequence: CDR1 MNHNS, CDR2 SASEGT. The CDR3 is made up of 17 amino acids. The CDR3 region has the DNA TGTGCCAGCAGTGACCGACTCACCGGGACAAACTACAATGAGCAGTTCTTC. Its translation is CASSDRLTGTNYNEQFF.

This chain uses TRBV4-2 with TRBJ1-2; 8 nucleotides agree with TRBD1. This CDR3 region has 16 residues. The V and J ends lost 4 bases and 2 bases, in that order; junction bases with no gene match: 9. The V gene's germline CDR1 is LGHNA and CDR2 YNFKEQ. This CDR3 is CASSLIGQGGNYGYTF. Here the CDR3 DNA reads TGTGCCAGCAGCCTAATTGGACAGGGAGGGAACTATGGCTACACCTTC.

The chain employs TRBV18 and TRBJ1-5; TRBD1 might be the D (6 bases). The CDR3 runs 14 residues. Trimming shortened V by 3 bases and J by 7 bases, and 13 bases separated the two germline ends. Germline V CDR1 and CDR2: KGHSH, LQKENI. Written as DNA, the CDR3 is TGTGCCAGCTCACCTAACAGGGAACAGCAGCCCCAGCATTTT. Protein sequence: CASSPNREQQPQHF.

The CDR3 DNA follows: TGTGCCAGCGGGTGGCCGGGGGACACCGGGGAGCTGTTTTTT. This translates into CASGWPGDTGELFF. The chain uses TRBV6-6 and TRBJ2-2; TRBD2 is a possible D gene (6 bases). The CDR3 is made up of 14 amino acids. Germline CDR1 and CDR2: MNHNY and SVGAGI (reference sequence). V lost 8 bases, J lost 3 bases, and 13 bases lay in between.

This clone was detected once. The DNA for the CDR3 is TGTGCCACCATAGAAAGGGGGCCCGAGGGGAATGAGCAGTTCTTC. As protein: CATIERGPEGNEQFF. V gene TRBV2 combines with J gene TRBJ2-1, with 7 bases that match TRBD1. The ends lost 10 bases at V and 7 bases at J; junction bases unmatched: 16. Germline CDR1 is SNHLY and CDR2 is FYNNEI. The CDR3 is made up of 15 amino acids.

J is TRBJ1-3 and V is TRBV20-1, with D unclear. The V end lost 3 bases, the J end lost 4 bases, and 16 bases lay between the germline ends. Germline CDR1 DFQATT, CDR2 SNEGSKA (reference sequence). The CDR3 is made up of 15 amino acids. The DNA of the CDR3 is TGCAGTGCTAGTCGGGCCGGGAGAAGGGGAAACACCATATATTTT. Its translation is CSASRAGRRGNTIYF.

The gene calls are TRBV9 and TRBJ1-1; D remains ambiguous. V lost 2 bases to trimming and J lost 3 bases, with 11 bases between them. Germline-derived CDR1 and CDR2 are SGDLS and YYNGEE. This CDR3 is built from 14 residues. The CDR3 bases are TGTGCCAGCAGCGTGACACCGGCCCACACTGAAGCTTTCTTT. Translating it yields CASSVTPAHTEAFF.

V is TRBV6-2 or TRBV6-3 and J is TRBJ1-2; a weak D match, TRBD1 (6 bases). Trimming cost V 0 bases and J 3 bases, with 8 bases left between them. The CDR3 extends over 14 amino acids. CDR1 is MNHEY and CDR2 is SVGEGT in the germline V gene. The chain's CDR3 is CASSYSWTDYGYTF. The CDR3, as DNA: TGTGCCAGCAGTTACTCGTGGACAGACTATGGCTACACCTTC.

The chain employs TRBV12-2 and TRBJ2-5; the listed D gene, TRBD2, was not tested against the DNA. TRBV12-2 is listed as a pseudogene. This CDR3 has 14 residues. CDR3 in amino acids: CASRLGLAKETQYF. In nucleotides, the CDR3 is TGTGCAAGTCGCTTAGGACTAGCGAAAGAGACCCAGTACTTC.

The chain is built from TRBV29-1 and TRBJ1-1; D unclear. CDR1 SQVTM and CDR2 ANQGSEA come from the germline V gene. Trimming stripped 6 bases from V and 4 bases from J, with 18 bases between. The CDR3 has 14 amino acids. The CDR3 is CSVGGDPAATEAFF. CDR3 DNA: TGCAGCGTCGGCGGAGACCCAGCTGCCACTGAAGCTTTCTTT.

The CDR3: CASRQGANSPLHF. As DNA, the CDR3 is TGTGCCAGTAGACAGGGGGCCAATTCACCCCTCCACTTT. The rearrangement uses TRBV19 and TRBJ1-6; 9 bases match TRBD1. This CDR3 has 13 residues. V was clipped by 6 bases and J by 7 bases; unmatched bases: 1. Germline loops: CDR1 LNHDA, CDR2 SQIVND (reference sequence).

The chain uses TRBV6-5 and TRBJ1-1; 11 positions agree with TRBD1. Germline trimming cut 7 bases from V and 8 bases from J; bases unmatched to any gene: 9. Germline CDR1 is MNHEY and CDR2 is SVGAGI. CDR3 length equals 14 residues. CDR3 nucleotide sequence: TGTGCCAGCACTAGGGACAGGGGGAAAAAGGAAGCTTTCTTT. Residues: CASTRDRGKKEAFF.

The chain joins TRBV5-1 to TRBJ1-1, with 7 bases lining up with TRBD1. The CDR3 sequence is 14 residues long. Germline V gives CDR1 SGHRS, CDR2 YFSETQ. V was pared by 2 bases and J by 5 bases, with 6 bases of the junction left unmatched. The CDR3 loop is CASSFVGTVTEAFF. The CDR3 DNA reads TGCGCCAGCAGCTTCGTCGGGACAGTGACTGAAGCTTTCTTT.

The rearrangement joins TRBV6-1 to TRBJ1-1; 7 nucleotides match TRBD1. The V and J ends lost 3 bases and 3 bases, in that order; junction bases with no gene match: 7. Looked up from germline, CDR1 is MNHNS and CDR2 is SASEGT. CDR3 length equals 15 residues. The CDR3 loop reads CASSENRGGYTEAFF. CDR3 coding DNA: TGTGCCAGCAGTGAGAACAGGGGAGGTTACACTGAAGCTTTCTTT.

The DNA for the CDR3 is TGCGCCAGCAGCCAAGTCACAGGGGGGTTCTCTGGGGCCAACGTCCTGACTTTC. It codes for CASSQVTGGFSGANVLTF. V is TRBV4-1 and J is TRBJ2-6, with TRBD1 matching 8 bases. CDR3 size: 18 residues. From germline, CDR1 is MGHRA and CDR2 YSYEKL. The J segment lost 0 bases and the V segment lost 1 base, leaving 5 bases of the junction unmatched.

V gene TRBV19 combines with J gene TRBJ1-1, with TRBD1 as a possible D gene (6 bases). The V and J ends lost 8 bases and 1 base respectively, with 11 bases between them. This CDR3 contains 13 residues. Germline CDR1 LNHDA, CDR2 SQIVND (reference sequence). The CDR3 sequence is CASAGTTNTEAFF. In nucleotides, the CDR3 is TGTGCCAGTGCCGGGACAACGAACACTGAAGCTTTCTTT.

The chain carries TRBV19 and TRBJ2-1; tentative D call: TRBD1 (6 bases). The CDR3 spans 13 residues. V lost 5 bases to trimming and J lost 13 bases, with 18 bases between them. CDR1 and CDR2 (germline): LNHDA, SQIVND (reference sequence). CDR3 coding DNA: TGTGCCAGTAGTTCAAACAGGGTAGGAGGTCAGTTCTTC. Its protein is CASSSNRVGGQFF. The full variable domain, in which reference TRBV19 and TRBJ2-1 provide the parts outside the CDR3, is DGGITQSPKYLFRKEGQNVTLSCEQNLNHDAMYWYRQDPGQGLRLIYYSQIVNDFQKGDIAEGYSVSREKKESFPLTVTSAQKNPTAFYLCASSSNRVGGQFFGPGTRLTVL.

This clone was detected only once. The chain employs TRBV5-6 and TRBJ1-1; D is undetermined. The CDR3 has 13 amino acids. Trimming took off 2 bases at V and 5 bases at J, with 10 bases between the two ends. Germline values: CDR1 SGHDT, CDR2 YYEEEE. CDR3 protein: CASSFGELTEAFF. The CDR3 DNA sequence: TGTGCCAGCAGCTTTGGGGAGTTAACTGAAGCTTTCTTT.

V usage is TRBV6-6 and J usage is TRBJ1-1; D is unresolved. Per the germline V gene, CDR1 is MNHNY and CDR2 is SVGAGI (reference sequence). The CDR3 consists of 11 residues. V lost 6 bases and J lost 4, with 6 bases in between. This chain's CDR3 is CASSPGTEAFF. Here the CDR3 DNA reads TGTGCCAGCAGCCCGGGCACTGAAGCTTTCTTT.

The chain links TRBV5-5 to TRBJ2-7, with 10 nucleotides matching TRBD1. Looked up from germline, CDR1 is SGHKS and CDR2 is YYEKEE (reference sequence). V dropped 4 bases and J dropped 3; count of bases not matched to a gene: 4. CDR3 size: 14 residues. DNA for the CDR3: TGTGCCAGCAGCCCGGGACAGGGGCGCTACGAGCAGTACTTC. It translates to CASSPGQGRYEQYF.

The rearrangement joins TRBV27 to TRBJ1-6, with D hard to call. Looked up from germline, CDR1 is MNHEY and CDR2 is SMNVEV (reference sequence). The length of the CDR3 is 16 residues. Trimming removed 6 bases at V and 0 bases at J, with 12 bases between. The CDR3: CASSLLGSSYNSPLHF. CDR3 sequence (DNA): TGTGCCAGCAGCCTCCTCGGGTCCTCCTATAATTCACCCCTCCACTTT.

V usage is TRBV30 and J usage is TRBJ1-2; possibly TRBD1 for D (5 bases). CDR1 GTSNPN and CDR2 SVGIG come from the germline V gene (reference sequence). Trimming removed 4 bases at V and 4 bases at J, with 16 bases between. The CDR3 has 14 residues. The chain's CDR3 is CAWTQGPNSYGYTF. CDR3 bases: TGTGCCTGGACCCAGGGTCCCAACTCCTATGGCTACACCTTC. The full variable domain, with the rest looked up from reference TRBV30 and TRBJ1-2, is SQTIHQWPATLVQPVGSPLSLECTVEGTSNPNLYWYRQAAGRGLQLLFYSVGIGQISSEVPQNLSASRPQDRQFILSSKKLLLSDSGFYLCAWTQGPNSYGYTFGSGTRLTVV.

The chain employs TRBV27 and TRBJ1-2; a possible D gene is TRBD1 (6 bases). Between the trimmed V and J ends, which lost 5 bases and 5 bases, there was a span of 9 bases. The CDR3 loop spans 12 amino acids. Germline V lookup: CDR1 MNHEY, CDR2 SMNVEV (reference sequence). The CDR3 sequence is CASSKGTYGYTF. DNA of the CDR3: TGTGCCAGCAGTAAAGGGACATATGGCTACACCTTC.

The V call is TRBV20-1, the J call TRBJ1-2, with 9 bases that match TRBD1. The CDR3 sequence is 12 residues long. V gave up 3 bases and J gave up 7 bases; unmatched junction bases: 3. Germline CDR1 is DFQATT and CDR2 is SNEGSKA (reference sequence). CDR3 DNA sequence: TGCAGTGCTAGTGTACAGGGGGCTGGCTACACCTTC. Encoded protein: CSASVQGAGYTF.